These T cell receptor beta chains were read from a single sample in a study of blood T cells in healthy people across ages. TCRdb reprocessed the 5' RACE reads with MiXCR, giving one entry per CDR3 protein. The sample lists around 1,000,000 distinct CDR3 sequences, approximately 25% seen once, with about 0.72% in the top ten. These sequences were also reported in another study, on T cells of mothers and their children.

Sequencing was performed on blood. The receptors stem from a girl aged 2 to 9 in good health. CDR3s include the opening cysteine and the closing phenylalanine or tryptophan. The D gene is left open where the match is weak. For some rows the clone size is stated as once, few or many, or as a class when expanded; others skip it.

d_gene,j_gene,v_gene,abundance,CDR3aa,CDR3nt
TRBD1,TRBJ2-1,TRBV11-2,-,CASSVEGAVDYNEQFF,TGTGCCAGCAGCGTAGAGGGGGCGGTAGACTACAATGAGCAGTTCTTC
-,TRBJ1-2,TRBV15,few,CATSRDGGAQYGYTF,TGTGCCACCAGCAGAGATGGCGGAGCCCAATATGGCTACACCTTC
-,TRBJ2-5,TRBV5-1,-,CASSLAGWSGETQYF,TGCGCCAGCAGCTTGGCCGGGTGGAGTGGCGAGACCCAGTACTTC
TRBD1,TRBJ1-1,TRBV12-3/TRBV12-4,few,CASSGTGGKTTEAFF,TGTGCCAGCAGTGGTACAGGGGGCAAGACCACTGAAGCTTTCTTT
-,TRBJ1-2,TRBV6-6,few,CASSYSISDNYGYTF,TGTGCCAGCAGTTACTCGATTTCGGATAACTATGGCTACACCTTC
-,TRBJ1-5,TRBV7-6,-,CASSFSAGLGVQPQHF,TGTGCCAGCAGCTTCTCGGCAGGCCTGGGGGTACAGCCCCAGCATTTT
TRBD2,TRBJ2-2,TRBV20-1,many,CSARPTSGGLTGELFF,TGCAGTGCTAGACCCACTAGCGGGGGCCTCACCGGGGAGCTGTTTTTT
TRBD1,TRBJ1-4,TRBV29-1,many,CSARDRGSEKLFF,TGCAGCGCTCGGGACAGGGGATCTGAAAAACTGTTTTTT
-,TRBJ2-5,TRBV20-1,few,CSASMGPPYQETQYF,TGCAGTGCTAGCATGGGGCCCCCGTACCAAGAGACCCAGTACTTC
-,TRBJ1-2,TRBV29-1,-,CSVPSPGIYGYTF,TGCAGCGTACCTAGCCCAGGAATCTATGGCTACACCTTC
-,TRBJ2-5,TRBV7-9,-,CASSLESAGETQYF,TGTGCCAGCAGCTTAGAGTCAGCAGGAGAGACCCAGTACTTC
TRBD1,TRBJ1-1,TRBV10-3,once,CAISELAPGTGVTMNTEAFF,TGTGCCATCAGTGAGTTAGCACCCGGGACAGGGGTTACGATGAACACTGAAGCTTTCTTT
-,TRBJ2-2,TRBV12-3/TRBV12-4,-,CASGWTGGETGELFF,TGTGCCAGCGGCTGGACTGGAGGAGAAACCGGGGAGCTGTTTTTT
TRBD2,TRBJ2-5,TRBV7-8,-,CASSLMGGGYSWETQYF,TGTGCCAGCAGCTTAATGGGCGGGGGGTACTCTTGGGAGACCCAGTACTTC
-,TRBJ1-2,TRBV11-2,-,CASSLDLWDLRGYTF,TGTGCCAGCAGCTTAGATCTATGGGACCTAAGGGGCTACACCTTC
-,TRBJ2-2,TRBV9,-,CASSPIVDITHTGELFF,TGTGCCAGCAGCCCAATTGTAGATATTACTCACACCGGGGAGCTGTTTTTT
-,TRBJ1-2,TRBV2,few,CAMGPWSGVQPNYGYTF,TGTGCCATGGGCCCTTGGTCGGGGGTACAACCTAACTATGGCTACACCTTC
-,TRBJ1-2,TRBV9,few,CASTLNSNYGYTF,TGTGCCAGCACCCTAAATTCTAACTATGGCTACACCTTC
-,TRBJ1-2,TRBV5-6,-,CASSFGIGYTF,TGTGCCAGCAGCTTTGGGATTGGCTACACCTTC
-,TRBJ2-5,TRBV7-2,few,CASSLDRFSGVETQYF,TGTGCCAGCAGCTTAGATCGCTTTAGCGGTGTGGAGACCCAGTACTTC
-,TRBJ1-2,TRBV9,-,CASSVGYGGGYGYTF,TGTGCCAGCAGCGTAGGCTACGGCGGGGGATATGGCTACACCTTC
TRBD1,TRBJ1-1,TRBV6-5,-,CASSYWTGGGTEAFF,TGTGCCAGCAGTTACTGGACAGGGGGTGGCACTGAAGCTTTCTTT
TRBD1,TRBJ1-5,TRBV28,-,CASSSRGHGAQPQHF,TGTGCCAGCAGTTCCAGGGGGCACGGGGCCCAGCCCCAGCATTTT